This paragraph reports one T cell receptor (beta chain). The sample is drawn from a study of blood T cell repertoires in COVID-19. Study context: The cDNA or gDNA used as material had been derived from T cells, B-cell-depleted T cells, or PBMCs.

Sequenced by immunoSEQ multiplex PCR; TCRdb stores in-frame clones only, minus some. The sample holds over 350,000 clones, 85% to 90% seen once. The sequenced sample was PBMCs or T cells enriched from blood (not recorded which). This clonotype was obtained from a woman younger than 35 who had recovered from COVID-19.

The CDR3 DNA reads TGCAGCGTTGAAGATCAGGGCGGGGGCACAGATACGCAGTATTTT. This codes for CSVEDQGGGTDTQYF. The J gene is TRBJ2-3, the V gene TRBV29-1; tentatively, D is TRBD2 (6 bases). The germline CDR1 and CDR2 sequences are SQVTM and ANQGSEA. The germline V and J ends were trimmed by 0 bases and 1 base, with 11 bases remaining between them. The CDR3 is made up of 15 amino acids.